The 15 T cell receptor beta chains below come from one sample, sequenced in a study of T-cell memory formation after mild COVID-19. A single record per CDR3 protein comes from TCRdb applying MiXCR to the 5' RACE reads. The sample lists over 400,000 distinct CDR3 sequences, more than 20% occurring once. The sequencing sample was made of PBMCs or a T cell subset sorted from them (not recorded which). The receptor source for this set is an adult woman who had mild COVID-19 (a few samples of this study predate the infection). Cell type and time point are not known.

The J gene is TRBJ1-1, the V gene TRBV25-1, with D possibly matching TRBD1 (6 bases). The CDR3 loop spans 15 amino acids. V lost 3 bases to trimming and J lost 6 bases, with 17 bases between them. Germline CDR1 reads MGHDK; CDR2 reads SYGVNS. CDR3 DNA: TGTGCCAGCAGTGACTCGGGGGGGGCGCAGGCTGAAGCTTTCTTT. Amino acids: CASSDSGGAQAEAFF.

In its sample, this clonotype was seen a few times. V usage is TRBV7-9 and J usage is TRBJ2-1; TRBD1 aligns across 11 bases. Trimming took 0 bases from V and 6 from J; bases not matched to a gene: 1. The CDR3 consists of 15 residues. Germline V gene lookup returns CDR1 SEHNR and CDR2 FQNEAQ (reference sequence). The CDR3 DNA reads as TGTGCCAGCAGCTTAGCGGGACAGGGGGTCAATGAGCAGTTCTTC. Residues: CASSLAGQGVNEQFF.

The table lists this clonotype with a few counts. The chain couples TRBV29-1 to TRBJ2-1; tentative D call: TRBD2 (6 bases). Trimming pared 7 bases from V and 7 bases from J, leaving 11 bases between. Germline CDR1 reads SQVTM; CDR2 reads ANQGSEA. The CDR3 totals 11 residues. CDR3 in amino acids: CSGGAGNEQFF. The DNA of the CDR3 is TGCAGCGGCGGGGCCGGGAATGAGCAGTTCTTC.

The CDR3 bases are TGTGCCAGCAGTTACTCCCGGGACAGGTCGGGGGAGACCCAGTACTTC. This gives the protein CASSYSRDRSGETQYF. The rearrangement uses TRBV6-6 and TRBJ2-5; 8 bases are shared with TRBD1. This CDR3 has 16 residues. V shed 0 bases, J shed 5 bases, and the junction held 8 bases outside the gene matches. CDR1 is MNHNY and CDR2 is SVGAGI in the germline V gene (reference sequence).

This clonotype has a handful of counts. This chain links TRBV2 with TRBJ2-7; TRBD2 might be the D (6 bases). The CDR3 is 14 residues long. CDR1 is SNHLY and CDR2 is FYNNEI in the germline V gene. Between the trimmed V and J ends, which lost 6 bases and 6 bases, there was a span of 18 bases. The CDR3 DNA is TGTGCCAGCAGCGCGGGACCCACCCTGGGCGAGCAGTACTTC. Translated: CASSAGPTLGEQYF.

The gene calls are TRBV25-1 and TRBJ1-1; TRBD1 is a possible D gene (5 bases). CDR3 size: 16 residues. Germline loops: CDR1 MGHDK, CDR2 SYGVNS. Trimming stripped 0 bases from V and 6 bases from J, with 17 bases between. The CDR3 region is CASSEYRPGRSSEAFF. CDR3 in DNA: TGTGCCAGCAGTGAATACAGGCCAGGGCGATCGTCTGAAGCTTTCTTT.

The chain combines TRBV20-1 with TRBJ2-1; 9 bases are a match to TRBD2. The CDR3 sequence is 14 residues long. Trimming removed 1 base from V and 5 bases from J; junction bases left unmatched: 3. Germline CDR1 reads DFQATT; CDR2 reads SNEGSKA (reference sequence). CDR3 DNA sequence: TGCAGTGCTAGAGGGGCTAGCGGGAACAATGAGCAGTTCTTC. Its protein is CSARGASGNNEQFF.

The chain's CDR3 is CASSFTRTGGEQYF. The CDR3 bases are TGTGCCAGCAGCTTTACTCGGACAGGGGGCGAGCAGTACTTC. The chain recombines TRBV6-5 with TRBJ2-7; 10 bases align to TRBD1. The CDR3 runs to 14 residues. The germline gives CDR1 MNHEY, CDR2 SVGAGI. V shed 6 bases and J 6 bases; nucleotides not matched to a gene: 8.

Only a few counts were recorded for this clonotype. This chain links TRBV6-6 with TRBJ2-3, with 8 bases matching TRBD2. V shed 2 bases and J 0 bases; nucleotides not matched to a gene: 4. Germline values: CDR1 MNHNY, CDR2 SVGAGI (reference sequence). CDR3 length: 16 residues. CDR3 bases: TGTGCCAGCAGTTACAACCGGGGGGGCAGCACAGATACGCAGTATTTT. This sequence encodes CASSYNRGGSTDTQYF.

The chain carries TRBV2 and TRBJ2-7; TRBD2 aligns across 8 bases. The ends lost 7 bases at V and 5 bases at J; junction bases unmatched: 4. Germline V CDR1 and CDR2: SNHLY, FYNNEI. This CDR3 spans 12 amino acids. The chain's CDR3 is CASKRELNEQYF. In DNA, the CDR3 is TGTGCCAGCAAGCGGGAGCTTAACGAGCAGTACTTC.

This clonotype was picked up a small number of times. DNA of the CDR3: TGTGCCAGCAGCCATCAATGGACAGGGGGCAGGGAAAATTCACCCCTCCACTTT. Protein sequence: CASSHQWTGGRENSPLHF. The V call is TRBV16, the J call TRBJ1-6; TRBD1 matches at 11 bases. V shed 3 bases and J 7 bases; nucleotides not matched to a gene: 11. Germline lookup yields CDR1 KGHSY and CDR2 FQNENV. The CDR3 runs to 18 residues.

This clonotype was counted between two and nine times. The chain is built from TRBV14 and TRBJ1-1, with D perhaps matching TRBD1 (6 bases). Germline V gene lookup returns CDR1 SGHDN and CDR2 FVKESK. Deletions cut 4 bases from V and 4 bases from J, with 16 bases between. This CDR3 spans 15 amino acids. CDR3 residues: CASSLRGFGSTEAFF. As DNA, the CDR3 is TGTGCCAGCAGCCTTAGGGGGTTCGGGAGCACTGAAGCTTTCTTT.

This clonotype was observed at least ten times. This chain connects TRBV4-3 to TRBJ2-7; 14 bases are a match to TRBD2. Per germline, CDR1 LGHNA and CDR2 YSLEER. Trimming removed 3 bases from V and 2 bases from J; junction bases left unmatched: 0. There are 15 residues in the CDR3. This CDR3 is CASSQGLAGAYEQYF. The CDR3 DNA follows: TGCGCCAGCAGCCAGGGACTAGCGGGAGCCTACGAGCAGTACTTC.

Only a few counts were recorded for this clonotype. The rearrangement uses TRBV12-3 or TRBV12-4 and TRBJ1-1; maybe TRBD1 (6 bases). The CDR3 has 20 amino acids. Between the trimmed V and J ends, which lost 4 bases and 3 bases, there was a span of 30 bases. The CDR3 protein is CASSYYPGMGDQGPDTEAFF. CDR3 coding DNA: TGTGCCAGCAGTTATTACCCAGGGATGGGGGACCAGGGGCCGGACACTGAAGCTTTCTTT.

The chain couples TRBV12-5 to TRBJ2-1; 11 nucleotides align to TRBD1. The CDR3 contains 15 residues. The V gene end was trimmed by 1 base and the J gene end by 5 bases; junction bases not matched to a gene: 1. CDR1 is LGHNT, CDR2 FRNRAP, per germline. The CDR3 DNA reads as TGTGCTAGTGGTTTGGGGGACAGGGGGGACAATGAGCAGTTCTTC. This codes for CASGLGDRGDNEQFF.